The clone carrying this T cell receptor (beta chain) has at least ten counts. This sample is drawn from a study of molecular identifiers for immune sequencing clone quantification. Libraries of naive CD8 T cells were made from 20,000 to 1,000,000 sorted cells. They used 10%, 30% or 50% RNA. Germline loops: CDR1 LNHDA, CDR2 SQIVND (reference sequence). V was clipped by 11 bases and J by 6 bases, with 13 bases between them. CDR3 length: 11 residues. One entry per CDR3 protein, called by TCRdb with MiXCR from the PCR reads. The table shows about 320,000 distinct CDR3 sequences, with roughly 24% occurring only once.

Sequencing was done on a sample of naive CD8+ T cells from blood, with Jurkat cell RNA spiked in. Specified subset: FACS-sorted CD8+CD4-CCR7+CD45RA+ naive T cells. The source is a human donor in good health. Some libraries in this study had Jurkat cell RNA spiked in. J is TRBJ1-1 and V is TRBV19; maybe TRBD1 (5 bases). This CDR3 reads CAASGGAEAFF. CDR3 nucleotide sequence: TGTGCCGCCAGCGGGGGGGCTGAAGCTTTCTTT.